The present entry profiles one T cell receptor (beta chain) with its context. Its target is not known. Sequencing was performed with immunoSEQ multiplex PCR; in TCRdb, only in-frame clones are kept and a portion is missing. The sample yields 100,000 or so clones, approximately 90% seen once. The data belong to a study of T cell responses to AZD1222 COVID-19 vaccine. Study as a whole: The analysis combined second doses at about 4 or about 12 weeks. Findings of the study overall: Among AZD1222 vaccinees, only six or seven were seropositive at baseline. The donor group comprised mostly white British people and more females; the analysis possibly underestimated clonal diversity. The study reported that nearly half of spike-specific TCRs target unmutated variant regions.

The CDR3 has 13 amino acids. Germline lookup yields CDR1 MNHEY and CDR2 SVGAGI. The V and J ends lost 6 bases and 9 bases, in that order; junction bases with no gene match: 4. V and J are TRBV6-5 and TRBJ1-6; 8 bases align to TRBD1. This sequence originates from an adult in good health. The specimen was peripheral blood, collected on day 0 of AZD1222 vaccination. The CDR3 sequence: CASRAGGTSPLHF. DNA for the CDR3: TGTGCCAGCAGGGCAGGGGGCACTTCACCCCTCCACTTT.